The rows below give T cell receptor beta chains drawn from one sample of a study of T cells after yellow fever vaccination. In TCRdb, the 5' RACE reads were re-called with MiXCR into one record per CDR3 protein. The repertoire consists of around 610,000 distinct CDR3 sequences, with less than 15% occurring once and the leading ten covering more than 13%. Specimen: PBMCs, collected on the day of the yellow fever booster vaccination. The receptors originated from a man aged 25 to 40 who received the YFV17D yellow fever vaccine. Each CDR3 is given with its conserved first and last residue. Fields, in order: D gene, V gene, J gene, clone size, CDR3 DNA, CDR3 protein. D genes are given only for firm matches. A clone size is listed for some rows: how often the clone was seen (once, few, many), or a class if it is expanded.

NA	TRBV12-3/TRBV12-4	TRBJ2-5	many	TGTGCCAGCAGTTTTGGCAGGGGTAGAGTCCAAGAGACCCAGTACTTC	CASSFGRGRVQETQYF
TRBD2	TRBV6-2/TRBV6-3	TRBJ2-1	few	TGTGCCAGCACCTTAGCGGGAATCGGTGAGCAGTTCTTC	CASTLAGIGEQFF
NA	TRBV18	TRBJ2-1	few	TGTGCCAGCTCACCCCGACAGGGCTCTTCAGCGGGAGTAGGTGAGCAGTTCTTC	CASSPRQGSSAGVGEQFF
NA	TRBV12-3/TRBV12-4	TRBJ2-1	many	TGTGCCAGCAGTTTCGGGAGACCCGGTGAGCAGTTCTTC	CASSFGRPGEQFF
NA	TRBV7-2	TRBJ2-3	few	TGTGCCAGCAGCCTGCTTGGACAACTGACAGATACGCAGTATTTT	CASSLLGQLTDTQYF
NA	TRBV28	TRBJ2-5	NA	TGTGCCAGCAGTTTCGGGTGGAGTAGGGCAGGGGATATAGAGACCCAGTACTTC	CASSFGWSRAGDIETQYF
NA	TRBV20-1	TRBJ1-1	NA	TGCAGTGCTAAACCCGGGGGCACTGAAGCTTTCTTT	CSAKPGGTEAFF
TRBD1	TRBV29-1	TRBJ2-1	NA	TGCAGCGTTAGACAGGGTCTTAATGAGCAGTTCTTC	CSVRQGLNEQFF
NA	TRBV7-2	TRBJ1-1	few	TGTGCCAGCAGACACAGTACGGAAGCTTTCTTT	CASRHSTEAFF
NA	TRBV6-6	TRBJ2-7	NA	TGTGCCAGCAGAAGCACGGGGTCCTACGTGCAGTACTTC	CASRSTGSYVQYF
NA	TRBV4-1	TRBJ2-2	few	TGCGCCAGCAGCCATCCTGGTCTTGGCACCGGGGAGCTGTTTTTT	CASSHPGLGTGELFF
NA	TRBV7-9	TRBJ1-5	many	TGTGCCAGCAGCGCCGGTGGGGAGTTCCAGCCCCAGCATTTT	CASSAGGEFQPQHF
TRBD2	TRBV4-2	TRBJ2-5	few	TGTGCCAGCAGCCAGGATTGGCTAGCGGGAGGACTACAAGAGACCCAGTACTTC	CASSQDWLAGGLQETQYF
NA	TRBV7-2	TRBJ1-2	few	TGTGCCAGCAGCTTAGCTGACAGGAAGGTCGGTGGCTACACCTTC	CASSLADRKVGGYTF
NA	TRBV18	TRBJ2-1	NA	TGTGCCAGCTCACCAAAGCATGAGCAGTTCTTC	CASSPKHEQFF
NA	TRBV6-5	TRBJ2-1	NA	TGTGCCAGCAGCCGATGGGGTGAGCAGTTCTTC	CASSRWGEQFF
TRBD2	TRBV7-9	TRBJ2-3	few	TGTGCCAGCAGCCCAGGCGCTAGCGGGCGCACAGATACGCAGTATTTT	CASSPGASGRTDTQYF
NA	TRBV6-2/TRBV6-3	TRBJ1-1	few	TGTGCCAGCAGTTATTTCTACGGGGCTGAAGCTTTCTTT	CASSYFYGAEAFF
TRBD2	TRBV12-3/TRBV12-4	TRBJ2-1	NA	TGTGCCAGCAGTGCCGGTCTCGGGACTAGCGGGTTCAATGAGCAGTTCTTC	CASSAGLGTSGFNEQFF
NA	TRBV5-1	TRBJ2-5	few	TGCGCCAGCAGCCCGTTAGCGGAACAAGAGACCCAGTACTTC	CASSPLAEQETQYF
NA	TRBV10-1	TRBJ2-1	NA	TGCGCCAGCAGTGATCAGTCTGAGCAGTTCTTC	CASSDQSEQFF
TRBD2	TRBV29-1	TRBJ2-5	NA	TGCAGCGTTGCGCCGGCGGGAGGGCTCACCCAGTACTTC	CSVAPAGGLTQYF
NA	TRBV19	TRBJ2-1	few	TGTGCCAGTAGTATAACGCCTAGCTCCTACAATGAGCAGTTCTTC	CASSITPSSYNEQFF
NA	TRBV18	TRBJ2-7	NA	TGTGCCAGCTCACCAGCAGGGGTCGAGCAGTACTTC	CASSPAGVEQYF
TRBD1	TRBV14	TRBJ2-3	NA	TGTGCCAGCAGCCGACGGACAGGGATCACAGATACGCAGTATTTT	CASSRRTGITDTQYF
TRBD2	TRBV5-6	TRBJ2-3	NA	TGTGCCAGCAGCAGTCGACTAGCGGGGAATACGCAGTATTTT	CASSSRLAGNTQYF
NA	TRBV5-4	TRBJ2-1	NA	TGTGCCAGCAGCTCCGTTCTAGCAGGAACCAATGAGCAGTTCTTC	CASSSVLAGTNEQFF
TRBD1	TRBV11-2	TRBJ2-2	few	TGTGCCAGCACCCAGGTGCGGGCAGGGGGAAACACCGGGGAGCTGTTTTTT	CASTQVRAGGNTGELFF
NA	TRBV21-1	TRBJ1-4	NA	TGTGCCATCCTGAGGCAGACGGAAAAACTGTTTTTT	CAILRQTEKLFF
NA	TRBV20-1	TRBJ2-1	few	TGCAGTGGGCATAGGACTCCTCATAATGAGCAGTTCTTC	CSGHRTPHNEQFF
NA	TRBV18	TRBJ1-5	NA	TGTGCCAGCTCACCGCTTCCAGGGCCTCAGCCCCAGCATTTT	CASSPLPGPQPQHF
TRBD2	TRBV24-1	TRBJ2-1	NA	TGTGCCACCAGTGGGCTACTAGCGGGGAGGAATGAGCAGTTCTTC	CATSGLLAGRNEQFF